This TCR beta chain was observed in a study of blood T cells in healthy people across ages. The study's findings and limits: Long-lived and aged donors differed, with more naive CD4+ cells and higher diversity in the long-lived.

As regards this clonotype: Its antigen is unidentified.

Samples had at least 6 million PBMCs isolated from them. The CDR3 is 15 residues long. The germline gives CDR1 SGHVS, CDR2 FQNEAQ. For the second PCR, which ran for roughly 6 to 12 cycles, a sample-barcoded 5' primer and a J-beta primer mix were used. TCRdb re-analysed the 5' RACE reads in MiXCR, keeping a single row per CDR3 protein. The profile covers roughly 800,000 distinct CDR3 sequences, with roughly 60% appearing a single time and 20% to 25% taken by the ten largest. The V gene is TRBV7-8, the J gene TRBJ2-5; D might be TRBD1 (6 bases). The closer fit of TRBJ2-7 to the DNA end suggests the J call may be wrong. Sequenced material: blood. The receptor was derived from a man younger than 40 in good health. The CDR3 DNA reads as TGTGCCAGCAGCTTAATCCAGGGGCAGGGTTACGAGCAGTACTTC. As protein: CASSLIQGQGYEQYF.